This T cell receptor (beta chain) was identified in a study of Ad26.COV2.S vaccination and SARS-CoV-2 variants. Study-wide context: Ad26.COV2.S shots went into the muscle once or twice, 56 days apart.

The table came from immunoSEQ multiplex PCR; TCRdb's copy has only in-frame clones and leaves some out. In the table there are 400,000 to 450,000 clones, about 93% of which are singletons. Overall study results and limits: Reportedly, spike-specific CD8+ and CD4+ T cell responses achieved substantial breadth once vaccination had taken place.

Germline V gene data show CDR1 as MDHEN and CDR2 as SYDVKM. The V end was cut by 7 bases, the J end by 8 bases, with 14 bases between. The CDR3 extends over 12 amino acids. The treatment is: roughly 20 received Ad26.COV2.S at low or high dose, single or two shots; roughly five received placebo; per-sample allocation not given. Vaccine and placebo recipients were sampled on day 63 after the first injection. A Boston donor was an adult aged 18-55 years. A note on this clone: Its antigen is as yet unknown.

Sequenced here: peripheral blood, sampled in a trial of Ad26.COV2.S vaccine versus placebo. The chain links TRBV28 to TRBJ1-2; no clear D. This TCR was recovered from a person between 18 and 65 years old who received the Ad26.COV2.S COVID-19 vaccine or a placebo. The CDR3 DNA follows: TGTGCCAGCAACGAGGGCCCTGGAGGCTACACCTTC. This gives the protein CASNEGPGGYTF.